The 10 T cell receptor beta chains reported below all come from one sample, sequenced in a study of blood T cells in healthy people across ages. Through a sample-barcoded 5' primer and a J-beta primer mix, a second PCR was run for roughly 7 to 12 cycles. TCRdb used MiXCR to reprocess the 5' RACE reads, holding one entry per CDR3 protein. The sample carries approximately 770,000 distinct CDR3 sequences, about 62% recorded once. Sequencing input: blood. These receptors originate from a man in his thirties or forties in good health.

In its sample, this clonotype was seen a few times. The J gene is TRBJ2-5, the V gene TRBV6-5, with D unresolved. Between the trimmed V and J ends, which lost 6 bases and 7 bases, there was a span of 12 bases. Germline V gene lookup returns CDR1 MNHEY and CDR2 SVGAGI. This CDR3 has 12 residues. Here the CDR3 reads CASSNRRRTQYF. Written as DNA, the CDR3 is TGTGCCAGCAGCAATCGACGAAGGACCCAGTACTTC.

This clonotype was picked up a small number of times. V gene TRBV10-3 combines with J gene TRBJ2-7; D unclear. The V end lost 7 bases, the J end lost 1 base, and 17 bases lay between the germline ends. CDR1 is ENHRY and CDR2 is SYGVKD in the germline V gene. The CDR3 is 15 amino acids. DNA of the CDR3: TGTGCCATCACGGTAGTGGCGGCGTTATCCTACGAGCAGTACTTC. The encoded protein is CAITVVAALSYEQYF.

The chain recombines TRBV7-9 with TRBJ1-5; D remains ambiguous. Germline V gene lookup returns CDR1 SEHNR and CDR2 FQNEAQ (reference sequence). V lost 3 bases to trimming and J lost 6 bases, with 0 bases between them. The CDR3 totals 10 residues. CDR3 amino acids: CASSFQPQHF. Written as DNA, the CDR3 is TGTGCCAGCAGCTTTCAGCCCCAGCATTTT.

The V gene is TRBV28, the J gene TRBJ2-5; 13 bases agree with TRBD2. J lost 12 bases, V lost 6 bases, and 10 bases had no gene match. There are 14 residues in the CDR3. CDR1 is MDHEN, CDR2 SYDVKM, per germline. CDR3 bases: TGTGCCAGCAGACTAGCGGGAGGGTGGTACCCGAAGTACTTC. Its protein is CASRLAGGWYPKYF.

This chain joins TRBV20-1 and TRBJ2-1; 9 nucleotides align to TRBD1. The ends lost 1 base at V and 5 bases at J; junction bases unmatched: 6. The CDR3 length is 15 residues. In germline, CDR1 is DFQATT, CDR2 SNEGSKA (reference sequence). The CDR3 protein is CSARVWDRVHNEQFF. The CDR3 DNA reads TGCAGTGCTAGAGTGTGGGACAGGGTCCACAATGAGCAGTTCTTC.

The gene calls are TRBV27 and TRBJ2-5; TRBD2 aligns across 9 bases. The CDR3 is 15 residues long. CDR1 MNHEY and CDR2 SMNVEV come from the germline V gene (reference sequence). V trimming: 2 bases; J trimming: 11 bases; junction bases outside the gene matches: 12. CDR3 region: CASSLGASGMREQYF. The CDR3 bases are TGTGCCAGCAGTTTAGGGGCTAGCGGGATGAGGGAGCAGTACTTC.

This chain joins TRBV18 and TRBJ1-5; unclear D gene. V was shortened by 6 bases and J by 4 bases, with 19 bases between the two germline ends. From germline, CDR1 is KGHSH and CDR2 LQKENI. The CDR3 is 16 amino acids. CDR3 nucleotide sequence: TGTGCCAGCTCGACCTCCGGGGTCAGACCTAATCAGCCCCAGCATTTT. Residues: CASSTSGVRPNQPQHF. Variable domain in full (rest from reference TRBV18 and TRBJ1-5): NAGVMQNPRHLVRRRGQEARLRCSPMKGHSHVYWYRQLPEEGLKFMVYLQKENIIDESGMPKERFSAEFPKEGPSILRIQQVVRGDSAAYFCASSTSGVRPNQPQHFGDGTRLSIL.

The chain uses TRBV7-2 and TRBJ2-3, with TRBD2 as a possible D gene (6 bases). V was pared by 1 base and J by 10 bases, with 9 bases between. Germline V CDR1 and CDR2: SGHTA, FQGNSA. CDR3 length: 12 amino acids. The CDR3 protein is CASSLGEVAQYF. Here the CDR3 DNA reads TGTGCCAGCAGCTTAGGGGAGGTGGCGCAGTATTTT.

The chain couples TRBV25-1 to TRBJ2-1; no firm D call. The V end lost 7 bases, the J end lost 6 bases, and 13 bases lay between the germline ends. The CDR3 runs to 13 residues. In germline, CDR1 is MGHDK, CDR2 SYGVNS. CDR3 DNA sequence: TGTGCCAGCACGGGCACCTTTGGCAATGAGCAGTTCTTC. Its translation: CASTGTFGNEQFF.

The chain's CDR3 is CASKRQGNSNQPQHF. The DNA of the CDR3 is TGTGCCAGCAAACGACAGGGCAATAGCAATCAGCCCCAGCATTTT. V is TRBV6-1 and J is TRBJ1-5; 7 nucleotides line up with TRBD1. With 7 bases clipped from V and 0 bases from J, the junction kept 6 bases outside the gene matches. Germline-derived CDR1 and CDR2 are MNHNS and SASEGT. The CDR3 has 15 amino acids.